This entry lists 14 T cell receptor beta chains sequenced from one sample in a study of PD-1 blockade in classical Hodgkin lymphoma. The assay was immunoSEQ multiplex PCR, and TCRdb's table has in-frame clones only and misses some. The sample includes about 7,500 clones, around 80% of them seen just once. All patients relapsed after autologous stem cell transplantation, and brentuximab vedotin exposure varied. Here the sequenced sample was peripheral blood mononuclear cells (PBMCs), taken at baseline. The origin of the receptors is a human donor with classical Hodgkin lymphoma.

The V and J genes are TRBV7-8 and TRBJ1-5; D remains ambiguous. The CDR3 consists of 13 residues. CDR1 is SGHVS and CDR2 is FQNEAQ in the germline V gene. The V gene lost 2 bases and the J gene lost 7 bases, with 9 bases spanning the gap. DNA for the CDR3: TGTGCCAGCAGCTTAAGGGAGAACCAGCCCCAGCATTTT. The encoded protein is CASSLRENQPQHF.

As to this clone: Germline is not matched at one junction end, which may reflect a read error. V is TRBV15 and J is TRBJ2-1; 7 bases are a match to TRBD2. CDR1 and CDR2 from the germline V gene are LNHNV and YYDKDF (reference sequence). There are 15 residues in the CDR3. CDR3 in DNA: TGTGCCGCCAGCAGTTACCTCCGGGAGGAAGGCGAGCAGTTCTTC. It encodes CAASSYLREEGEQFF.

V usage is TRBV7-3 and J usage is TRBJ1-2; no clear D gene. V was clipped by 5 bases and J by 0 bases, with 7 bases between them. The CDR3 has 13 residues. Germline V CDR1 and CDR2: SGHTA, FQGTGA. Here the CDR3 DNA reads TGTGCCAGCAGCCCCAGTCCTAACTATGGCTACACCTTC. Translating it yields CASSPSPNYGYTF.

This chain uses TRBV15 with TRBJ2-7, with D possibly being TRBD2 (6 bases). The CDR3 totals 12 residues. Per the germline V gene, CDR1 is LNHNV and CDR2 is YYDKDF (reference sequence). V lost 2 bases and J lost 6, with 8 bases in between. Here the CDR3 reads CATSRTSSEQYF. The CDR3 region has the DNA TGTGCCACCAGCAGAACTAGCTCCGAGCAGTACTTC. The full variable domain, its missing parts supplied by reference TRBV15 and TRBJ2-7, is DAMVIQNPRYQVTQFGKPVTLSCSQTLNHNVMYWYQQKSSQAPKLLFHYYDKDFNNEADTPDNFQSRRPNTSFCFLDIRSPGLGDTAMYLCATSRTSSEQYFGPGTRLTVT.

The chain combines TRBV25-1 with TRBJ1-1; the match to TRBD1 covers 7 bases. The CDR3 is 14 residues long. J was trimmed by 4 bases and V by 5 bases; bases with no gene match: 7. Germline assignment: CDR1 MGHDK and CDR2 SYGVNS. The CDR3 region is CASSQSGGPTEAFF. The CDR3 DNA reads TGTGCCAGCAGTCAGTCAGGGGGGCCCACTGAAGCTTTCTTT.

The chain employs TRBV5-4 and TRBJ2-1; 9 nucleotides match TRBD2. Losses at the gene ends were 6 bases for V and 3 bases for J; bases not matched to a gene: 10. CDR1 SGHNT and CDR2 YYREEE come from the germline V gene (reference sequence). The CDR3 extends over 16 amino acids. The CDR3 loop reads CASTSPSGVNYNEQFF. Here the CDR3 DNA reads TGTGCCAGCACCTCTCCTAGCGGGGTAAACTACAATGAGCAGTTCTTC.

The chain couples TRBV5-6 to TRBJ1-2; 9 nucleotides agree with TRBD1. The germline gives CDR1 SGHDT, CDR2 YYEEEE. The ends lost 1 base at V and 6 bases at J; junction bases unmatched: 1. This CDR3 is 13 amino acids long. Here the CDR3 reads CASSLRQGDGYTF. In DNA, the CDR3 is TGTGCCAGCAGCTTGCGACAGGGGGATGGCTACACCTTC.

The chain has TRBV6-5 and TRBJ2-5; the D call may be TRBD1 or TRBD2 (6 bases each). This CDR3 is 12 amino acids long. CDR1 is MNHEY and CDR2 is SVGAGI in the germline V gene. Trimming pared 5 bases from V and 10 bases from J, leaving 14 bases between. DNA for the CDR3: TGTGCCAGCAGTCAGGGAAAGGGGGGCCAGTACTTC. It is translated as CASSQGKGGQYF.

This clone was counted once. This chain connects TRBV18 to TRBJ1-5; D is unresolved. The V gene's germline CDR1 is KGHSH and CDR2 LQKENI. This CDR3 has 12 residues. The ends were cut back, 0 bases at V and 7 bases at J, with 4 bases in the middle. Written as DNA, the CDR3 is TGTGCCAGCTCACCACCCCAGCAGCCCCAGCATTTT. Amino acids: CASSPPQQPQHF. Based on the CDR3 plus reference TRBV18 and TRBJ1-5, the full variable domain is NAGVMQNPRHLVRRRGQEARLRCSPMKGHSHVYWYRQLPEEGLKFMVYLQKENIIDESGMPKERFSAEFPKEGPSILRIQQVVRGDSAAYFCASSPPQQPQHFGDGTRLSIL.

V gene TRBV10-3 combines with J gene TRBJ2-5, with TRBD1 matching 7 bases. The germline CDR1 and CDR2 sequences are ENHRY and SYGVKD. The CDR3 contains 16 residues. V dropped 4 bases and J dropped 1; count of bases not matched to a gene: 9. The CDR3 here is CAISVGQAFFQETQYF. The CDR3 DNA sequence: TGTGCCATCAGTGTTGGACAGGCATTCTTCCAAGAGACCCAGTACTTC.

The J gene is TRBJ2-5, the V gene TRBV30; D is possibly TRBD1 or TRBD2 (5 bases each). The germline V and J ends were trimmed by 4 bases and 4 bases, with 19 bases remaining between them. The CDR3 covers 15 residues. Germline V lookup: CDR1 GTSNPN, CDR2 SVGIG (reference sequence). The CDR3 DNA reads TGTGCCTGGAAGAGGGGCGGGCCCAGTGGAGAGACCCAGTACTTC. This encodes CAWKRGGPSGETQYF. The entire variable domain, with the rest obtained from reference TRBV30 and TRBJ2-5, is as follows: SQTIHQWPATLVQPVGSPLSLECTVEGTSNPNLYWYRQAAGRGLQLLFYSVGIGQISSEVPQNLSASRPQDRQFILSSKKLLLSDSGFYLCAWKRGGPSGETQYFGPGTRLLVL.

The V call is TRBV27, the J call TRBJ2-5, with a weak D call TRBD1 (6 bases). The CDR3 covers 13 residues. The V and J ends lost 6 bases and 7 bases respectively, with 15 bases between them. Germline V gene data show CDR1 as MNHEY and CDR2 as SMNVEV (reference sequence). The CDR3 coding sequence is TGTGCCAGCAGCAACAGGGCCGCCGGGACCCAGTACTTC. Encoded protein: CASSNRAAGTQYF.

This clone was seen a handful of times. The chain recombines TRBV5-1 with TRBJ2-7; perhaps TRBD2 as D (5 bases). Germline CDR1 SGHRS, CDR2 YFSETQ. V shed 4 bases and J shed 0 bases, with 14 bases lying between them. The CDR3 runs 15 residues. CDR3 nucleotide sequence: TGCGCCAGCAGCGAGGAGGACCCCGACTCCTACGAGCAGTACTTC. It translates to CASSEEDPDSYEQYF. Full variable domain (rest looked up from reference TRBV5-1 and TRBJ2-7): KAGVTQTPRYLIKTRGQQVTLSCSPISGHRSVSWYQQTPGQGLQFLFEYFSETQRNKGNFPGRFSGRQFSNSRSEMNVSTLELGDSALYLCASSEEDPDSYEQYFGPGTRLTVT.

The chain recombines TRBV9 with TRBJ1-2; D unresolved. CDR1 and CDR2 from the germline V gene are SGDLS and YYNGEE. The V and J ends lost 0 bases and 2 bases respectively, with 11 bases between them. The CDR3 loop spans 15 amino acids. DNA of the CDR3: TGTGCCAGCAGCGTAGAGCCGGGTCGGAACTATGGCTACACCTTC. Its protein product is CASSVEPGRNYGYTF.